A single sample is the source of the 2 T cell receptor beta chains below, sequenced in a study of blood T cell repertoires in COVID-19. Sequencing used immunoSEQ multiplex PCR; TCRdb keeps in-frame clones, though not all of them. Among more than 45,000 clones listed, around 78% were seen once. Sequences were obtained from peripheral blood. All receptors derive from a human donor in a cohort sampled during active COVID-19.

This clone was seen only a few times. This sequence joins TRBV18 and TRBJ1-5; D is possibly TRBD1 (5 bases). The CDR3 consists of 14 residues. V lost 2 bases, J lost 4 bases, and 9 bases lay in between. Per the germline V gene, CDR1 is KGHSH and CDR2 is LQKENI. The DNA of the CDR3 is TGTGCCAGCTCACCAGGGGCAGGGAATCAGCCCCAGCATTTT. Protein: CASSPGAGNQPQHF.

This clone was found a few times. The chain has TRBV18 and TRBJ1-1, with D possibly being TRBD1 (6 bases). The CDR3 is 13 residues long. V was pared by 6 bases and J by 1 base, with 9 bases between. Germline V CDR1 and CDR2: KGHSH, LQKENI. CDR3 region: CASSPTGNTEAFF. CDR3 bases: TGTGCCAGCTCCCCGACAGGGAACACTGAAGCTTTCTTT.